One sample yielded the 9 T cell receptor beta chains listed below, sequenced in a study of cytomegalovirus exposure and HLA in healthy donors. Use of 60 Vbeta and 13 Jbeta primers characterized the PCR. Using immunoSEQ multiplex PCR, the repertoire was profiled, and TCRdb retains in-frame clones only, with some absent. The sample holds roughly 93,000 clones, roughly 70% seen once. Sequencing was performed on PBMCs. These TCRs come from a male donor in good health and CMV-seronegative.

A few counts support this clone. The V gene is TRBV28, the J gene TRBJ2-7, with TRBD1 matching 9 bases. V lost 6 bases and J lost 0; bases outside the gene matches: 9. The V gene's germline CDR1 is MDHEN and CDR2 SYDVKM. This CDR3 has 16 amino acids. As DNA, the CDR3 is TGTGCCAGCAGACTTAACCCGGGACAGGGCTCCTACGAGCAGTACTTC. This translates into CASRLNPGQGSYEQYF.

The chain employs TRBV30 and TRBJ2-7; D gene unclear. The CDR3 covers 14 residues. CDR1 and CDR2 (germline): GTSNPN, SVGIG (reference sequence). V lost 1 base to trimming and J lost 3 bases, with 13 bases between them. CDR3 nucleotides: TGTGCCTGGAGTGAGGCTGACTTGGACTACGAGCAGTACTTC. Protein: CAWSEADLDYEQYF.

This clone has only a few counts. The V gene is TRBV7-2, the J gene TRBJ2-7; tentative D call: TRBD1 (6 bases). V was trimmed by 2 bases and J by 3 bases, leaving 11 bases between them. In germline, CDR1 is SGHTA, CDR2 FQGNSA. This CDR3 has 14 residues. The CDR3 sequence: CASSLIRGIYEQYF. CDR3 bases: TGTGCCAGCAGCTTAATCAGGGGAATCTACGAGCAGTACTTC.

The V call is TRBV9, the J call TRBJ1-4, with 7 bases lining up with TRBD1. Per the germline V gene, CDR1 is SGDLS and CDR2 is YYNGEE. This CDR3 contains 14 residues. The V segment lost 1 base and the J segment 8 bases; nucleotides outside the gene matches: 5. The CDR3: CASSVSGGREKLFF. CDR3 nucleotide sequence: TGTGCCAGCAGCGTATCAGGGGGGAGGGAAAAACTGTTTTTT.

V gene TRBV7-6 combines with J gene TRBJ2-1; 10 bases match TRBD2. With V trimmed by 2 bases and J by 5 bases, 3 bases remained unmatched. CDR3 length: 15 amino acids. Germline values: CDR1 SGHVS, CDR2 FNYEAQ. CDR3: CASSLLAGVHNEQFF. The CDR3 DNA reads TGTGCCAGCAGCTTACTAGCGGGAGTGCACAATGAGCAGTTCTTC.

The chain uses TRBV27 and TRBJ2-2; 7 bases are a match to TRBD2. The germline V gene encodes CDR1 MNHEY and CDR2 SMNVEV (reference sequence). The CDR3 has 14 residues. V gave up 3 bases and J gave up 6 bases; unmatched junction bases: 4. The CDR3 sequence is CASSLPGGSGELFF. The CDR3 bases are TGTGCCAGCAGTTTGCCGGGAGGTTCCGGGGAGCTGTTTTTT.

The genes are TRBV6-1 and TRBJ1-5; a possible D gene is TRBD1 (6 bases). V dropped 7 bases and J dropped 2 bases, with 15 bases sitting between them. The CDR3 contains 15 residues. CDR1 is MNHNS, CDR2 SASEGT, per germline. The CDR3 protein is CASTYTGSGNQPQHF. CDR3 DNA: TGTGCCAGCACCTATACAGGGAGCGGCAATCAGCCCCAGCATTTT.

The rearrangement links TRBV5-1 to TRBJ2-5; possibly TRBD2 for D (6 bases). The germline V gene encodes CDR1 SGHRS and CDR2 YFSETQ. This CDR3 region has 15 residues. The germline V and J ends were trimmed by 5 bases and 1 base, with 15 bases remaining between them. This chain's CDR3 is CASSWTGTRQETQYF. The CDR3 DNA reads as TGCGCCAGCAGTTGGACTGGGACTCGCCAAGAGACCCAGTACTTC.

The rearrangement links TRBV5-6 to TRBJ2-3, with 12 bases identical to TRBD2. The CDR3 has 18 residues. Germline trimming cut 4 bases from V and 5 bases from J; bases unmatched to any gene: 14. The V gene's germline CDR1 is SGHDT and CDR2 YYEEEE. The CDR3 is CASSRGLAGGRSVDTQYF. In DNA form, the CDR3 reads TGTGCCAGCAGCCGGGGGCTAGCGGGAGGGCGTTCGGTAGATACGCAGTATTTT.